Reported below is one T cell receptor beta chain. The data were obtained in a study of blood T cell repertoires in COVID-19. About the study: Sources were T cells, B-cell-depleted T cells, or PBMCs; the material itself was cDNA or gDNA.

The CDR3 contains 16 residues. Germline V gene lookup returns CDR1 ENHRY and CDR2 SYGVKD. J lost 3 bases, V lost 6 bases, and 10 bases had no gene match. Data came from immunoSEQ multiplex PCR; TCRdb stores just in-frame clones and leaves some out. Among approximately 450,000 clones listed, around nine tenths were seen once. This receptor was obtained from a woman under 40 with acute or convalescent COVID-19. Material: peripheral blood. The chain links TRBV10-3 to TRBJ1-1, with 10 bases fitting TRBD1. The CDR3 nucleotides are TGTGCCATCAGCGACCCAGACAGGGGGCGGGACACTGAAGCTTTCTTT. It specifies CAISDPDRGRDTEAFF.